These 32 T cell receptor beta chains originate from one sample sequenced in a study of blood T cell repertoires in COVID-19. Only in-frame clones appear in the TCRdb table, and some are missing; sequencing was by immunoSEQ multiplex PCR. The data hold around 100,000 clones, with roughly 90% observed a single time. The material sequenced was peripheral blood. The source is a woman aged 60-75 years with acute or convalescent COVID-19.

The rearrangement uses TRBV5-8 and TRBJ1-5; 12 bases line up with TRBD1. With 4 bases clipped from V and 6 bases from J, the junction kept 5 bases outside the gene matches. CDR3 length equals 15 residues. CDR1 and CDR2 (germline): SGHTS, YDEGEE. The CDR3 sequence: CASSPGQGAGQPQHF. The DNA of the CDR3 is TGTGCCAGCAGCCCGGGACAGGGGGCCGGTCAGCCCCAGCATTTT.

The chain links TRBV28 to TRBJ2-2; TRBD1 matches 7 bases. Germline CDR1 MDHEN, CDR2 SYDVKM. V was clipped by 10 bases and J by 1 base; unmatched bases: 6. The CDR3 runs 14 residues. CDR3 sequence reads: CAITRGLNTGELFF. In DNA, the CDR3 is TGTGCCATCACGAGGGGGCTGAACACCGGGGAGCTGTTTTTT.

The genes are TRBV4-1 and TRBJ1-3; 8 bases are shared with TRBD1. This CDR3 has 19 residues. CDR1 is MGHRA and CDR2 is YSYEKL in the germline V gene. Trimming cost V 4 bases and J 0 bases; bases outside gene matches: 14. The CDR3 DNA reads TGCGCCAGCAGCCTTCTAGGACAGGGAAACGGGGACTCTGGAAACACCATATATTTT. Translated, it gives CASSLLGQGNGDSGNTIYF.

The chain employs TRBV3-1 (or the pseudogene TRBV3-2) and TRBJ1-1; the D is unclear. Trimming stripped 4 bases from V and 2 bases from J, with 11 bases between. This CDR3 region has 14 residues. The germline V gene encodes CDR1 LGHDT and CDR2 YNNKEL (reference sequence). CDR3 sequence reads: CASSLEGRNTEAFF. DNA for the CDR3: TGTGCCAGCAGCCTAGAGGGCCGAAACACTGAAGCTTTCTTT.

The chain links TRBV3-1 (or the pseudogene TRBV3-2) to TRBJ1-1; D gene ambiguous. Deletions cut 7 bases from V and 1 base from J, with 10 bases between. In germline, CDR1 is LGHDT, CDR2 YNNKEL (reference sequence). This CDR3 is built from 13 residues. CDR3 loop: CASTRVGNTEAFF. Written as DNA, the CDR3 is TGTGCCAGCACCCGGGTTGGGAACACTGAAGCTTTCTTT.

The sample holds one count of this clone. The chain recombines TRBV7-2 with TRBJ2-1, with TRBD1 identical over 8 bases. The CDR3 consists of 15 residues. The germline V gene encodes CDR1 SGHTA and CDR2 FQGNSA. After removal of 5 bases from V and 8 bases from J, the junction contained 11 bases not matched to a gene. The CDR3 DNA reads TGTGCCAGCAGCCAAAACAGGGGGAAGTGGGATGAGCAGTTCTTC. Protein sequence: CASSQNRGKWDEQFF.

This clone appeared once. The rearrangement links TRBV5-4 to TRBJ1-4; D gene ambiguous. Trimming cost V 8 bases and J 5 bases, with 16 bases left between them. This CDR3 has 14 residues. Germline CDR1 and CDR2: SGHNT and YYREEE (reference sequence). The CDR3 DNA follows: TGTGCCAGTAGTTATCCGGGGAGGAATGAAAAACTGTTTTTT. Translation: CASSYPGRNEKLFF.

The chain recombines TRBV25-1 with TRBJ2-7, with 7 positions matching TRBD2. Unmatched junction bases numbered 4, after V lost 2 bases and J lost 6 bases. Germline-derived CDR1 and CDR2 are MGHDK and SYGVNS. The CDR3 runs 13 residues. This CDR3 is CASSESGDVEQYV. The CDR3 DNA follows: TGTGCCAGCAGTGAAAGCGGGGACGTCGAGCAGTACGTC.

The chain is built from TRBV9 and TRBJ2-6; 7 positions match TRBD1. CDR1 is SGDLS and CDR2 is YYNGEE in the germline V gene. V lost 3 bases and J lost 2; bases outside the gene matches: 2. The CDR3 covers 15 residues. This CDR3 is CASSATGTGANVLTF. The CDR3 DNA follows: TGTGCCAGCAGCGCGACAGGGACTGGGGCCAACGTCCTGACTTTC.

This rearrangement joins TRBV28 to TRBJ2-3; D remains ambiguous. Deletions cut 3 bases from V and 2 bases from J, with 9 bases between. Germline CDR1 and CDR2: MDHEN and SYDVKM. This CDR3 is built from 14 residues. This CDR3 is CASSFRRFTDTQYF. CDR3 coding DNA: TGTGCCAGCAGTTTCAGGCGTTTCACAGATACGCAGTATTTT.

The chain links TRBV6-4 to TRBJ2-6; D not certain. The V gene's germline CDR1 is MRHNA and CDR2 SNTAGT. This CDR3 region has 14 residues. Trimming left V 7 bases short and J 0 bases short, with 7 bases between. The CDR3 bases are TGTGCCAGCAAGCATACCTCTGGGGCCAACGTCCTGACTTTC. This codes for CASKHTSGANVLTF.

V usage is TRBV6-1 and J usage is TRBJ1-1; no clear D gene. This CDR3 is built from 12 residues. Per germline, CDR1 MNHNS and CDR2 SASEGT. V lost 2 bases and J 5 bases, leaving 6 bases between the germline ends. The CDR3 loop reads CASSEHRTEAFF. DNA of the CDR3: TGTGCCAGCAGTGAACATCGGACTGAAGCTTTCTTT.

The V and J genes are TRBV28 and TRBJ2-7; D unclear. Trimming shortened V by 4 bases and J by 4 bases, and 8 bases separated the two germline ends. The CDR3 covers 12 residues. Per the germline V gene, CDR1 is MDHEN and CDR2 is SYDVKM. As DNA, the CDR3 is TGTGCCAGCAGTTCAACAATTTACGAGCAGTACTTC. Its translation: CASSSTIYEQYF.

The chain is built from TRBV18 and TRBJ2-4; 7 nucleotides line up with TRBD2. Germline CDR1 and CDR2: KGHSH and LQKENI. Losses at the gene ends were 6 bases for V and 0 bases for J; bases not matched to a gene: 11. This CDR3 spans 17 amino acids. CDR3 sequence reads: CASSLRGESLAKNIQYF. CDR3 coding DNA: TGTGCCAGCTCCCTTCGGGGGGAGAGTCTAGCCAAAAACATTCAGTACTTC.

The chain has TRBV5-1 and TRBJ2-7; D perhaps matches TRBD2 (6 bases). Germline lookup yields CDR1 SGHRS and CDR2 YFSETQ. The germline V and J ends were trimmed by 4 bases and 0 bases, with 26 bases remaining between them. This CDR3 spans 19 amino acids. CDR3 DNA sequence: TGCGCCAGCAGCCCCCGAGATGGGACTTCCCTTGGGAGCTCCTACGAGCAGTACTTC. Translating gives CASSPRDGTSLGSSYEQYF.

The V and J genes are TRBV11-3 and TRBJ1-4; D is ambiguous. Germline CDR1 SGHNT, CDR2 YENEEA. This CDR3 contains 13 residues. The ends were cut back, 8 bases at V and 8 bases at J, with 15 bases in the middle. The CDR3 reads CASGRGRAEKLFF. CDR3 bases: TGTGCCAGCGGCCGAGGGCGGGCGGAAAAACTGTTTTTT.

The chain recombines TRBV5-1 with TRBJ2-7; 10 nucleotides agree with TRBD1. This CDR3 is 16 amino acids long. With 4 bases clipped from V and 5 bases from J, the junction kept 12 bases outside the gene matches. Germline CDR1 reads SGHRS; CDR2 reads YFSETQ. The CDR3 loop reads CASSTRGQGVMDEQYV. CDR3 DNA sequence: TGCGCCAGCAGCACCCGAGGACAGGGGGTAATGGACGAGCAGTACGTC.

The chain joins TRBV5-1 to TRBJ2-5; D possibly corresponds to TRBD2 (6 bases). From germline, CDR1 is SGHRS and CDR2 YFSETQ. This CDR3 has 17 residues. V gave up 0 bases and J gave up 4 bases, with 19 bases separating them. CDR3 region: CASSLVNGQLGGETQYF. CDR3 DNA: TGCGCCAGCAGCTTGGTCAATGGGCAGCTGGGGGGAGAGACCCAGTACTTC. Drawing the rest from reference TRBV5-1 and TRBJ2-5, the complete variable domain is KAGVTQTPRYLIKTRGQQVTLSCSPISGHRSVSWYQQTPGQGLQFLFEYFSETQRNKGNFPGRFSGRQFSNSRSEMNVSTLELGDSALYLCASSLVNGQLGGETQYFGPGTRLLVL.

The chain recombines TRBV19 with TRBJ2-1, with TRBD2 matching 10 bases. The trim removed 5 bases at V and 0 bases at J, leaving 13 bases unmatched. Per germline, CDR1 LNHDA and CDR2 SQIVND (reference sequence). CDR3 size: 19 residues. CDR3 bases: TGTGCCAGTAGTTTTCGGACTAGCGGCCCTACTAGCTCCTACAATGAGCAGTTCTTC. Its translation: CASSFRTSGPTSSYNEQFF.

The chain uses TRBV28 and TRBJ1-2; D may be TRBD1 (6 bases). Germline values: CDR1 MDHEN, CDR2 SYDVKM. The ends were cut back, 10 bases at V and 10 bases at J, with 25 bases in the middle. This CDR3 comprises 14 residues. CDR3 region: CATTSWAGEGVYTF. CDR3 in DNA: TGTGCCACCACTTCATGGGCAGGGGAGGGGGTCTACACCTTC.

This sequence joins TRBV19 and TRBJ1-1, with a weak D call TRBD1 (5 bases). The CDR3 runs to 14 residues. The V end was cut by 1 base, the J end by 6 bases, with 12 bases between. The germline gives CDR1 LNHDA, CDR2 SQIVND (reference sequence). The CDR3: CASSIGRGRAEAFF. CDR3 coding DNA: TGTGCCAGTAGTATAGGAAGGGGTAGGGCTGAAGCTTTCTTT.

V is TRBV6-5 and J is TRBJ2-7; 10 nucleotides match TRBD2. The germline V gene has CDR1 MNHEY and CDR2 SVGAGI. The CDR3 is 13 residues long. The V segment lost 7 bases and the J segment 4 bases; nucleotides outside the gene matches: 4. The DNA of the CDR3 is TGTGCCAGCAATCCACTAGCGGGGTACGAGCAGTACTTC. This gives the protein CASNPLAGYEQYF.

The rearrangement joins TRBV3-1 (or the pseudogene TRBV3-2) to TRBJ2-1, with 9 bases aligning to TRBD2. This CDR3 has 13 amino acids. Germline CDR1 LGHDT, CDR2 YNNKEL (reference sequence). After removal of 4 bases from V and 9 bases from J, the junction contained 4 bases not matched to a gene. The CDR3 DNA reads TGTGCCAGCAGCCTCGGAGCGGGAGGTGAGCAGTTCTTC. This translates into CASSLGAGGEQFF.

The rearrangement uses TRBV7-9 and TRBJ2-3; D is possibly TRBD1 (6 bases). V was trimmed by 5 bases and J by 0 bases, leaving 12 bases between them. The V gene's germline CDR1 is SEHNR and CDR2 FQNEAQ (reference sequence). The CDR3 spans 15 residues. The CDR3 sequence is CASSPQGQSTDTQYF. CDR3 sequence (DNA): TGTGCCAGCAGCCCCCAAGGACAGAGCACAGATACGCAGTATTTT.

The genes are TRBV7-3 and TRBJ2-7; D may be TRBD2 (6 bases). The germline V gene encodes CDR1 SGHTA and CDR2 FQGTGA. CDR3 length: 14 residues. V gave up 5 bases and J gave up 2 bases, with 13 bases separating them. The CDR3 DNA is TGTGCCAGCAGCAGCTCCGGGGGACCCTACGAGCAGTACTTC. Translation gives CASSSSGGPYEQYF.

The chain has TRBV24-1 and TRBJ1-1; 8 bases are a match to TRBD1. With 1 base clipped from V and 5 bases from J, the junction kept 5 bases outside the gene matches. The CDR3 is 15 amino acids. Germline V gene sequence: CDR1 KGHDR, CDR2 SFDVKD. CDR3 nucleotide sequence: TGTGCCACCAGTGATTTACAGGGGGAGGGAACTGAAGCTTTCTTT. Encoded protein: CATSDLQGEGTEAFF.

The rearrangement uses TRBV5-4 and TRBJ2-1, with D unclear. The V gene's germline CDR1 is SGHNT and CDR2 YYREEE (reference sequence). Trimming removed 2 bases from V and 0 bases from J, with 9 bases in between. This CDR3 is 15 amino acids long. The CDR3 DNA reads TGTGCCAGCAGCTTTGGCGGTCCCTCCTACAATGAGCAGTTCTTC. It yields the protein CASSFGGPSYNEQFF.

CDR3 in amino acids: CASTPPGGMSNEQFF. DNA of the CDR3: TGTGCCAGCACCCCGCCGGGCGGGATGTCAAATGAGCAGTTCTTC. The rearrangement joins TRBV5-8 to TRBJ2-1; tentative D call: TRBD2 (6 bases). Germline V gene lookup returns CDR1 SGHTS and CDR2 YDEGEE. The CDR3 covers 15 residues. V lost 6 bases, J lost 7 bases, and 20 bases lay in between.

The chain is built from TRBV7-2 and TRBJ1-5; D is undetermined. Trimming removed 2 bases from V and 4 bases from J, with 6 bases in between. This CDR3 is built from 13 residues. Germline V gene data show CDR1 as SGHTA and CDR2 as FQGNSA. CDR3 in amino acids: CASSLTENQPQHF. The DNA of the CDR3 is TGTGCCAGCAGCTTAACAGAGAATCAGCCCCAGCATTTT.

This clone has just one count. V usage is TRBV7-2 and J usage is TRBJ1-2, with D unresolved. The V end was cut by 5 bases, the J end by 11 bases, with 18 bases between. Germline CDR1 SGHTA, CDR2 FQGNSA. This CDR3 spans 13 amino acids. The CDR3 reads CASSLNPQDSYTF. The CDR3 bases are TGTGCCAGCAGCCTAAACCCCCAGGACTCTTACACCTTC. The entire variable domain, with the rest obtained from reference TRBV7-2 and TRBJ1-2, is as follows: GAGVSQSPSNKVTEKGKDVELRCDPISGHTALYWYRQSLGQGLEFLIYFQGNSAPDKSGLPSDRFSAERTGGSVSTLTIQRTQQEDSAVYLCASSLNPQDSYTFGSGTRLTVV.

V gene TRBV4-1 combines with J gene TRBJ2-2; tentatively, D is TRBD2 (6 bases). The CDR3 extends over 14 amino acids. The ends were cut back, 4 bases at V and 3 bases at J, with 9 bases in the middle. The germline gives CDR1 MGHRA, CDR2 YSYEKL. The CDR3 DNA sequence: TGCGCCAGCAGCCCGCGACTAGACACCGGGGAGCTGTTTTTT. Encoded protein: CASSPRLDTGELFF.

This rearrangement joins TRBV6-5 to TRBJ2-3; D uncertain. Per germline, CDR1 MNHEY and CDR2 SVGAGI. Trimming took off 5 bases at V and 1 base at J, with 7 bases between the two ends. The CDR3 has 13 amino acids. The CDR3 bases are TGTGCCAGCAGTCCTCGGGGCACAGATACGCAGTATTTT. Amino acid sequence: CASSPRGTDTQYF.